This TCR beta chain was found in a study of shared clonotypes between healthy human individuals. Looking at the study overall: CD4 naive and CD4 memory each took three plates per donor, while CD8 naive took two and CD8 memory one.

Study-level points and caveats: The study's rarefaction showed incomplete sorted-subset sequencing despite large depth. The small donor group covered limited genetic and exposure diversity.

The sample holds a few counts of this clone. As yet, its antigen is unknown. Investigators spread the genomic DNA of each subset evenly over several immunoSEQ plates. Using immunoSEQ multiplex PCR, the repertoire was profiled, and TCRdb retains in-frame clones only, with some absent. This table holds 2 million to 2.5 million clones, more than 90% found once. The CDR3 runs 14 residues. Germline CDR1 is MGHRA and CDR2 is YSYEKL. The V end was cut by 6 bases, the J end by 1 base, with 12 bases between. The chain is built from TRBV4-1 and TRBJ1-1; possibly TRBD1 for D (5 bases). The source material was naive CD4+ T cells sorted from blood. Subset defined: CD45RA+ positively selected. This receptor was obtained from a man younger than 35 in good health. The CDR3 loop reads CASRQVLQNTEAFF. DNA for the CDR3: TGCGCCAGCAGACAGGTCCTACAGAACACTGAAGCTTTCTTT.